This T cell receptor (beta chain) was recovered during a study of blood T cells in healthy people across ages. For the second PCR, which ran for roughly 6 to 12 cycles, a sample-barcoded 5' primer and a J-beta primer mix were used. MiXCR, run by TCRdb on the 5' RACE reads, gives a single entry per CDR3 protein. The sample holds roughly 930,000 distinct CDR3 sequences; around 46% are singletons and the top ten take about an eighth. This CDR3 is built from 13 residues. V dropped 8 bases and J dropped 3; count of bases not matched to a gene: 5. Germline assignment: CDR1 GTSNPN and CDR2 SVGIG (reference sequence).

Sequencing was carried out using blood. This receptor was obtained from a man younger than 40 in good health. The chain combines TRBV30 with TRBJ2-3, with TRBD1 matching over 10 bases. The CDR3 DNA follows: TGTGCCGGCGGGGACAGGGGTACAGATACGCAGTATTTT. Amino acids: CAGGDRGTDTQYF. Based on the CDR3 plus reference TRBV30 and TRBJ2-3, the full variable domain is SQTIHQWPATLVQPVGSPLSLECTVEGTSNPNLYWYRQAAGRGLQLLFYSVGIGQISSEVPQNLSASRPQDRQFILSSKKLLLSDSGFYLCAGGDRGTDTQYFGPGTRLTVL.